The 8 T cell receptor beta chains given below trace back to one sample, sequenced in a study of Ad26.COV2.S vaccination and SARS-CoV-2 variants. Measured with immunoSEQ multiplex PCR; TCRdb has only the in-frame clones, and not every one. The data contain some 320,000 clones, more than 70% of them seen just once; the ten biggest clones take up 1.9%. Treatment noted: roughly 19 received Ad26.COV2.S at low or high dose, single or two shots; 5 received placebo; per-sample allocation not given. Sampling occurred on day 63 after the first vaccine or placebo injection. Sequenced material: peripheral blood, taken in a trial of Ad26.COV2.S vaccine versus placebo. Source of these receptors: a person between 18 and 65 years old who received the Ad26.COV2.S COVID-19 vaccine or a placebo.

This chain joins TRBV7-6 and TRBJ2-1; D is uncertain. There are 15 residues in the CDR3. V lost 2 bases, J lost 6 bases, and 14 bases lay in between. Germline V gives CDR1 SGHVS, CDR2 FNYEAQ. CDR3 bases: TGTGCCAGCAGCTTAATTGAACGTAGAGGCAATGAGCAGTTCTTC. It specifies CASSLIERRGNEQFF.

This sequence joins TRBV7-9 and TRBJ2-6, with TRBD1 identical over 8 bases. The CDR3 covers 19 residues. From germline, CDR1 is SEHNR and CDR2 FQNEAQ (reference sequence). Germline trimming cut 5 bases from V and 0 bases from J; bases unmatched to any gene: 12. CDR3 bases: TGTGCCAGCAGCATCCAGGGAACAGGGGGAATCTCTGGGGCCAACGTCCTGACTTTC. Amino acid sequence: CASSIQGTGGISGANVLTF.

CDR3 amino acids: CAWKAQLIYGYTF. In DNA, the CDR3 is TGTGCCTGGAAGGCCCAGCTAATCTATGGCTACACCTTC. The J gene is TRBJ1-2, the V gene TRBV30; D gene uncertain. Per the germline V gene, CDR1 is GTSNPN and CDR2 is SVGIG (reference sequence). V was clipped by 4 bases and J by 4 bases, with 13 bases between them. The CDR3 extends over 13 amino acids.

This clone was counted once. The chain couples TRBV5-4 to TRBJ2-7; 10 bases agree with TRBD1. This CDR3 region has 14 residues. CDR1 is SGHNT, CDR2 YYREEE, per germline (reference sequence). After removal of 3 bases from V and 3 bases from J, the junction contained 3 bases not matched to a gene. CDR3 region: CASSWDRGSYEQYF. DNA of the CDR3: TGTGCCAGCAGCTGGGACAGGGGAAGCTACGAGCAGTACTTC.

The sample holds one count of this clone. The chain joins TRBV5-1 to TRBJ2-3; 10 bases line up with TRBD2. After removal of 3 bases from V and 3 bases from J, the junction contained 4 bases not matched to a gene. This CDR3 comprises 15 residues. Germline V gene sequence: CDR1 SGHRS, CDR2 YFSETQ. CDR3 DNA: TGCGCCAGCAGCTCCAGGACTAGCGGTACAGATACGCAGTATTTT. This translates into CASSSRTSGTDTQYF.

The rearrangement links TRBV7-2 to TRBJ2-7, with 10 bases fitting TRBD1. The junction had 9 bases not matched to a gene; V was cut back by 4 bases and J by 6 bases. Germline values: CDR1 SGHTA, CDR2 FQGNSA. The CDR3 totals 15 residues. The CDR3 sequence: CASSYRQGARLEQYF. CDR3 DNA sequence: TGTGCCAGCAGCTACAGACAGGGGGCGCGTCTCGAGCAGTACTTC.

This sequence joins TRBV19 and TRBJ1-2, with a tentative D call TRBD1 (5 bases). Germline V gives CDR1 LNHDA, CDR2 SQIVND (reference sequence). V was pared by 3 bases and J by 8 bases, with 16 bases between. This CDR3 is built from 14 residues. The CDR3 sequence: CASSIGAERPGYTF. In nucleotides, the CDR3 is TGTGCCAGTAGTATCGGGGCCGAACGGCCGGGCTACACCTTC.

This clone has only one observation. CDR3 sequence (DNA): TGTGCCTGGAGTGTACAAACAGGGAGGCGAGGAGGCTACACCTTC. Its protein is CAWSVQTGRRGGYTF. V usage is TRBV30 and J usage is TRBJ1-2; D is possibly TRBD1 (6 bases). Trimming stripped 0 bases from V and 8 bases from J, with 19 bases between. The germline CDR1 and CDR2 sequences are GTSNPN and SVGIG (reference sequence). This CDR3 spans 15 amino acids.